Shown below are 18 T cell receptor beta chains from a single sample sequenced in a study of blood T cell repertoires in COVID-19. TCRdb keeps only in-frame clones here, not all; method: immunoSEQ multiplex PCR. The sample lists 200,000 to 250,000 clones, approximately 85% occurring once. The specimen sequenced was peripheral blood. The receptors originated from a woman aged 70-85 years with acute or convalescent COVID-19.

The chain links TRBV5-5 to TRBJ2-2; 7 bases line up with TRBD2. CDR3 length: 17 amino acids. The V gene end was trimmed by 6 bases and the J gene end by 0 bases; junction bases not matched to a gene: 11. Germline loops: CDR1 SGHKS, CDR2 YYEKEE (reference sequence). CDR3 sequence reads: CASTAGDLVANTGELFF. The CDR3 nucleotides read TGTGCCAGCACCGCGGGGGACCTGGTTGCGAACACCGGGGAGCTGTTTTTT.

The chain couples TRBV27 to TRBJ1-1, with D maybe TRBD1 (6 bases). V lost 4 bases to trimming and J lost 3 bases, with 12 bases between them. CDR1 and CDR2 from the germline V gene are MNHEY and SMNVEV (reference sequence). The CDR3 runs to 14 residues. As DNA, the CDR3 is TGTGCCAGCAGTTCTGTGGGGGCTTACACTGAAGCTTTCTTT. Its translation is CASSSVGAYTEAFF.

The CDR3 coding sequence is TGCGCCAGCAGCTTGGACGGGGGGATTGGTAATGAAAAACTGTTTTTT. Translating gives CASSLDGGIGNEKLFF. This rearrangement joins TRBV5-1 to TRBJ1-4; maybe TRBD1 (5 bases). The CDR3 extends over 16 amino acids. Per the germline V gene, CDR1 is SGHRS and CDR2 is YFSETQ. The V end was cut by 0 bases, the J end by 4 bases, with 13 bases between. Combining the CDR3 with reference TRBV5-1 and TRBJ1-4 gives the whole variable domain KAGVTQTPRYLIKTRGQQVTLSCSPISGHRSVSWYQQTPGQGLQFLFEYFSETQRNKGNFPGRFSGRQFSNSRSEMNVSTLELGDSALYLCASSLDGGIGNEKLFFGSGTQLSVL.

The chain links TRBV5-4 to TRBJ1-6; tentative D call: TRBD1 (6 bases). V lost 4 bases and J lost 3, with 8 bases in between. This CDR3 is 14 amino acids long. Germline CDR1 and CDR2: SGHNT and YYREEE (reference sequence). For the CDR3, the DNA is TGTGCCAGCAGCGTACAGGGCTATAATTCACCCCTCCACTTT. The encoded protein is CASSVQGYNSPLHF.

The CDR3 protein is CATSDPTTYEQYF. The CDR3 region has the DNA TGTGCCACCAGTGACCCGACAACCTACGAGCAGTACTTC. The chain links TRBV24-1 to TRBJ2-7; no clear D. The V gene's germline CDR1 is KGHDR and CDR2 SFDVKD. V lost 4 bases to trimming and J lost 2 bases, with 8 bases between them. The CDR3 runs to 13 residues.

This chain connects TRBV28 to TRBJ2-7; D unresolved. From germline, CDR1 is MDHEN and CDR2 SYDVKM. The CDR3 runs to 11 residues. Trimming took 4 bases from V and 3 from J, leaving 4 bases between them. The chain's CDR3 is CASSSGYEQYF. CDR3 DNA sequence: TGTGCCAGCAGTTCCGGCTACGAGCAGTACTTC.

The chain has TRBV5-1 and TRBJ1-4, with 9 bases lining up with TRBD1. The CDR3 runs to 18 residues. Germline assignment: CDR1 SGHRS and CDR2 YFSETQ. V was clipped by 2 bases and J by 3 bases; unmatched bases: 11. The CDR3 DNA reads as TGCGCCAGCAGCTTCACCGGGACAGGGCTGGTGGCTAATGAAAAACTGTTTTTT. This encodes CASSFTGTGLVANEKLFF.

This chain joins TRBV3-1 (or the pseudogene TRBV3-2) and TRBJ1-1, with a tentative D call TRBD1 (5 bases). Trimming removed 3 bases from V and 1 base from J, with 9 bases in between. In germline, CDR1 is LGHDT, CDR2 YNNKEL (reference sequence). The CDR3 runs to 14 residues. CDR3 DNA sequence: TGTGCCAGCAGCCATTGGACACCGAACACTGAAGCTTTCTTT. It is translated as CASSHWTPNTEAFF.

The CDR3 nucleotides read TGTGCCAGCTCACGGACGGGACAGGGGATTCAGCCCCAGCATTTT. It yields the protein CASSRTGQGIQPQHF. The chain links TRBV18 to TRBJ1-5, with TRBD1 identical over 10 bases. The CDR3 totals 15 residues. Germline V gene sequence: CDR1 KGHSH, CDR2 LQKENI. With V trimmed by 4 bases and J by 6 bases, 6 bases remained unmatched.

The rearrangement joins TRBV2 to TRBJ1-3; D not resolved. Germline V gene lookup returns CDR1 SNHLY and CDR2 FYNNEI. The CDR3 runs 15 residues. V was cut by 2 bases and J by 4 bases, with 12 bases left in between. The CDR3: CASSEREGSGNTIYF. CDR3 bases: TGTGCCAGCAGTGAACGAGAGGGCTCGGGAAACACCATATATTTT.

This clone appeared once. CDR3 DNA: TGTGCCAGCAGCCGGGACAGGGTAGCCGAGACCCAGTACTTC. Protein: CASSRDRVAETQYF. The V and J genes are TRBV11-2 and TRBJ2-5; 9 positions match TRBD1. Germline lookup yields CDR1 SGHAT and CDR2 FQNNGV. The CDR3 runs 14 residues. V shed 5 bases, J shed 5 bases, and the junction held 6 bases outside the gene matches.

CDR3 nucleotides: TGTGCCAGCAGCCCGGGACAGGGGAATGAAAAACTGTTTTTT. It codes for CASSPGQGNEKLFF. The rearrangement uses TRBV25-1 and TRBJ1-4, with TRBD1 identical over 10 bases. The V and J ends lost 6 bases and 5 bases, in that order; junction bases with no gene match: 3. This CDR3 spans 14 amino acids. Germline V gene sequence: CDR1 MGHDK, CDR2 SYGVNS. Combining the CDR3 with reference TRBV25-1 and TRBJ1-4 gives the whole variable domain EADIYQTPRYLVIGTGKKITLECSQTMGHDKMYWYQQDPGMELHLIHYSYGVNSTEKGDLSSESTVSRIRTEHFPLTLESARPSHTSQYLCASSPGQGNEKLFFGSGTQLSVL.

The J gene is TRBJ2-7, the V gene TRBV19; 11 bases are shared with TRBD1. With V trimmed by 3 bases and J by 7 bases, 8 bases remained unmatched. Germline lookup yields CDR1 LNHDA and CDR2 SQIVND (reference sequence). The CDR3 covers 15 residues. The CDR3 spells CASSIRTGGLGEQYF. The CDR3 DNA is TGTGCCAGTAGTATCCGGACAGGGGGCTTAGGAGAGCAGTACTTC.

This rearrangement joins TRBV10-3 to TRBJ1-1, with 7 bases identical to TRBD1. The trim removed 5 bases at V and 3 bases at J, leaving 6 bases unmatched. The CDR3 is made up of 14 amino acids. Looked up from germline, CDR1 is ENHRY and CDR2 is SYGVKD. CDR3 amino acids: CAISHATGDTEAFF. In DNA form, the CDR3 reads TGTGCCATCAGTCATGCAACAGGGGACACTGAAGCTTTCTTT.

This rearrangement joins TRBV7-9 to TRBJ1-4, with 7 bases identical to TRBD1. This CDR3 is 16 amino acids long. V dropped 5 bases and J dropped 0; count of bases not matched to a gene: 6. In germline, CDR1 is SEHNR, CDR2 FQNEAQ (reference sequence). CDR3 protein: CASSLGTATTNEKLFF. The CDR3, as DNA: TGTGCCAGCAGCCTCGGGACAGCTACAACTAATGAAAAACTGTTTTTT.

The gene calls are TRBV7-2 and TRBJ1-5, with TRBD1 identical over 7 bases. V lost 6 bases, J lost 0 bases, and 5 bases stayed unmatched. CDR1 is SGHTA, CDR2 FQGNSA, per germline. The CDR3 has 15 amino acids. The CDR3 loop is CASSYRGNSNQPQHF. In DNA form, the CDR3 reads TGTGCCAGCAGTTACAGGGGAAATAGCAATCAGCCCCAGCATTTT.

CDR3 loop: CSVARLAGGYNEQFF. In DNA form, the CDR3 reads TGCAGCGTTGCTCGACTAGCGGGGGGCTACAATGAGCAGTTCTTC. The chain uses TRBV29-1 and TRBJ2-1; 13 bases are a match to TRBD2. The CDR3 covers 15 residues. Germline values: CDR1 SQVTM, CDR2 ANQGSEA. V shed 4 bases, J shed 3 bases, and the junction held 3 bases outside the gene matches.

This chain connects TRBV7-2 to TRBJ1-2; D may be TRBD1 (5 bases). This CDR3 region has 15 residues. Trimming stripped 1 base from V and 8 bases from J, with 17 bases between. Germline CDR1 is SGHTA and CDR2 is FQGNSA. CDR3 amino acids: CASSLVGSRAKGYTF. CDR3 in DNA: TGTGCCAGCAGCTTAGTGGGTTCCAGGGCTAAAGGCTACACCTTC. Full variable domain (remainder filled in from reference TRBV7-2 and TRBJ1-2): GAGVSQSPSNKVTEKGKDVELRCDPISGHTALYWYRQSLGQGLEFLIYFQGNSAPDKSGLPSDRFSAERTGGSVSTLTIQRTQQEDSAVYLCASSLVGSRAKGYTFGSGTRLTVV.